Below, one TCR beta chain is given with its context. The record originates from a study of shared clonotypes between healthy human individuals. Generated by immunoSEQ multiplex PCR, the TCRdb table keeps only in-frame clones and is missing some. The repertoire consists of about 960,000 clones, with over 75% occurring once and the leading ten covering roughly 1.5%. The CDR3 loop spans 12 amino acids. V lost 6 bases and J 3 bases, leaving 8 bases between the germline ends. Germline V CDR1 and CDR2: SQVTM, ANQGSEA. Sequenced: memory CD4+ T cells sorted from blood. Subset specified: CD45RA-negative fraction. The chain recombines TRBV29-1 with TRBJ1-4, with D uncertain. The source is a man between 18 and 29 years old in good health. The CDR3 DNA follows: TGCAGCGTCCGGGAGTCTAATGAAAAACTGTTTTTT. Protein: CSVRESNEKLFF.